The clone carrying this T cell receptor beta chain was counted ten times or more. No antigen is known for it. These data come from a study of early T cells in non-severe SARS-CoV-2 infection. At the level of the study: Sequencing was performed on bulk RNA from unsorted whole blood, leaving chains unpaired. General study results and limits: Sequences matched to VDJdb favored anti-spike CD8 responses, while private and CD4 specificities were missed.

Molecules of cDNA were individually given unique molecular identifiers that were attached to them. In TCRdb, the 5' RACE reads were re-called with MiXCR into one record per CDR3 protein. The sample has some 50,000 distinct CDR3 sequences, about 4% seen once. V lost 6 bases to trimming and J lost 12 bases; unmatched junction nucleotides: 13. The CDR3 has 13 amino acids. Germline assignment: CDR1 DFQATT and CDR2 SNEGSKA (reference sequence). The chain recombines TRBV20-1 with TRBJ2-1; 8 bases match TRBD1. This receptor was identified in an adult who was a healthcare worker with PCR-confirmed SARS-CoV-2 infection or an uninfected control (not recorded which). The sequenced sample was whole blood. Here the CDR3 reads CSANTGTGGSQFF. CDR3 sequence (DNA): TGCAGTGCGAACACCGGGACAGGCGGGTCGCAGTTCTTC.